This TCR beta chain was observed in a study of T cells in localized non-small cell lung cancer. Study-wide results and limits: A higher density of T cells in blood coincided with extended overall survival. Multi-region tumor sequencing was not done, so intratumor heterogeneity could not be excluded.

For this clone: Antigen unknown.

V lost 1 base and J lost 6, with 9 bases in between. CDR1 and CDR2 (germline): SGHTA, FQGTGA. The CDR3 consists of 13 residues. Sequencing was performed with immunoSEQ multiplex PCR; in TCRdb, only in-frame clones are kept and a portion is missing. The data hold approximately 21,000 clones, with approximately 88% observed a single time. This sequence originates from a male donor older than 55 with stage II lung adenocarcinoma. The specimen was peripheral blood mononuclear cells, collected before any cancer treatment. The chain carries TRBV7-3 and TRBJ1-1; D not resolved. CDR3 coding DNA: TGTGCCAGCAGCTTAAGAATGGGAGCTGAAGCTTTCTTT. Protein product: CASSLRMGAEAFF.